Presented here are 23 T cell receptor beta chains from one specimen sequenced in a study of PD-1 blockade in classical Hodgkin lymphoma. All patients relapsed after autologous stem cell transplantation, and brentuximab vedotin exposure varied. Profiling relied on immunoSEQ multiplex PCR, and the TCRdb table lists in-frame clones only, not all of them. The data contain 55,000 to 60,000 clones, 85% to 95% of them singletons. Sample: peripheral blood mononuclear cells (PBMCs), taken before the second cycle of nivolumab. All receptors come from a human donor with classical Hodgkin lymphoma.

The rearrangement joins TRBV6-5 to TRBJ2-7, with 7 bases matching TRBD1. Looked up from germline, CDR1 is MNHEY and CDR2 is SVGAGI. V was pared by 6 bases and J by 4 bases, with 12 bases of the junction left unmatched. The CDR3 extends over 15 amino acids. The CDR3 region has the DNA TGTGCCAGCAGCCGGGATTGGGACAGTAAATACGAGCAGTACTTC. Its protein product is CASSRDWDSKYEQYF.

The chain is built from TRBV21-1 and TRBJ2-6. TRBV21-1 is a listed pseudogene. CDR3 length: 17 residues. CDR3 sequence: CASSFLDGSPGANVLTF. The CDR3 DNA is TGTGCCAGCAGCTTCTTGGACGGTTCACCTGGGGCCAACGTCCTGACTTTC.

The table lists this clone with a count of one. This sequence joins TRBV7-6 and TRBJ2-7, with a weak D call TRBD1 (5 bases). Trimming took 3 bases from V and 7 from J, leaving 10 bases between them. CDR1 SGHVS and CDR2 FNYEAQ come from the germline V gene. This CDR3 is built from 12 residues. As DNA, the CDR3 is TGTGCCAGCAGCTTGATGGCAGGGGAGCAGTACTTC. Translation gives CASSLMAGEQYF.

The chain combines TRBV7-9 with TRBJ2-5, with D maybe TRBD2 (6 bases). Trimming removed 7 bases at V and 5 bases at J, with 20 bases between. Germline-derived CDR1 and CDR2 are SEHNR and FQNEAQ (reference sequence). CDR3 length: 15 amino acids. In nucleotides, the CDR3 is TGTGCCAGCATAAGCGAGCGGGCAACGAGGGAGACCCAGTACTTC. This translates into CASISERATRETQYF.

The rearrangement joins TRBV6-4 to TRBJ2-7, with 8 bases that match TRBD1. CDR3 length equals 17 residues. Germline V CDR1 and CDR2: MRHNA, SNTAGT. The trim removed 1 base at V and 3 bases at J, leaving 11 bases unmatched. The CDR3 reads CASSDWAGGYLGYEQYF. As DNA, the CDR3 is TGTGCCAGCAGTGACTGGGCAGGGGGCTATCTCGGCTACGAGCAGTACTTC.

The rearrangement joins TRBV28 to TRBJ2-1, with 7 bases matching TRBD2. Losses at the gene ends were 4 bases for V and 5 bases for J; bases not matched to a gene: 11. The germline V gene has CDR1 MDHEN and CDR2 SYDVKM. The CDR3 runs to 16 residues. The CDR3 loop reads CASSSLGLPLHNEQFF. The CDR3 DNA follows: TGTGCCAGCAGTTCCCTGGGACTACCGCTTCACAATGAGCAGTTCTTC.

CDR3: CASSRPTGESGYTF. In DNA form, the CDR3 reads TGTGCCAGCAGCCGACCGACAGGGGAGAGTGGCTACACCTTC. V usage is TRBV5-6 and J usage is TRBJ1-2; 8 bases are shared with TRBD1. V dropped 4 bases and J dropped 7; count of bases not matched to a gene: 9. The CDR3 has 14 residues. The germline V gene encodes CDR1 SGHDT and CDR2 YYEEEE.

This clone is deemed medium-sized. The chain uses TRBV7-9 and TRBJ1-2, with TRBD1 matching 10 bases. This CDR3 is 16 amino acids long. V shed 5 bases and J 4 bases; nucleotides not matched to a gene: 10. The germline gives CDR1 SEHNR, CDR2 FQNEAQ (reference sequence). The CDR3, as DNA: TGTGCCAGCAGCCAACAAGCGGGACAGGGGTTCTATGGCTACACCTTC. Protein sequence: CASSQQAGQGFYGYTF.

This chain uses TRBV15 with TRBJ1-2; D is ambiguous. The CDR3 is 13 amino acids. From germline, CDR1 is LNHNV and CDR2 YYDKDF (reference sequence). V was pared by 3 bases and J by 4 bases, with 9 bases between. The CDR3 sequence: CATSRVEGYGYTF. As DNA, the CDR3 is TGTGCCACCAGCAGGGTCGAAGGCTATGGCTACACCTTC.

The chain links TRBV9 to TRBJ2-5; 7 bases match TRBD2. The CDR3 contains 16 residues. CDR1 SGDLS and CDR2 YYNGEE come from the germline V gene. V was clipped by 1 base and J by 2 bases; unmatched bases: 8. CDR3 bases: TGTGCCAGCAGCGTAACCGGGACTACCCTACAAGAGACCCAGTACTTC. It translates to CASSVTGTTLQETQYF.

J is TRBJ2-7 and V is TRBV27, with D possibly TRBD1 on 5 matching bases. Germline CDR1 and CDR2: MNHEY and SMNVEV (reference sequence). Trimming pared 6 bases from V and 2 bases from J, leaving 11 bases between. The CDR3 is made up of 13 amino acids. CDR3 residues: CASRGSRAYEQYF. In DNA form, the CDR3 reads TGTGCCAGCAGGGGGTCCAGGGCCTACGAGCAGTACTTC.

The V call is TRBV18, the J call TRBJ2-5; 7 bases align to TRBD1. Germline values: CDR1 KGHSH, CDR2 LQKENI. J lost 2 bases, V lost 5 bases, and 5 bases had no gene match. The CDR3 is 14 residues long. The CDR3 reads CASSFGTDQETQYF. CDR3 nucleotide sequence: TGTGCCAGCTCATTTGGGACAGATCAAGAGACCCAGTACTTC.

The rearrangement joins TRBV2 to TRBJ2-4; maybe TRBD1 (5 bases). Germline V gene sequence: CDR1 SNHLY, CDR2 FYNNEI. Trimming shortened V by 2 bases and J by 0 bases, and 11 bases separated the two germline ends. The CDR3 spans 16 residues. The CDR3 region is CASSETRGLAKNIQYF. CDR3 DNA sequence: TGTGCCAGCAGTGAAACAAGGGGCCTAGCCAAAAACATTCAGTACTTC.

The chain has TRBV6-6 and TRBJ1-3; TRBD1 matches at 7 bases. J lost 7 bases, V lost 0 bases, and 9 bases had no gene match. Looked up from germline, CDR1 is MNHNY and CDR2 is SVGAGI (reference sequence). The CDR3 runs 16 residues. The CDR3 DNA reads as TGTGCCAGCAGTTACTCGAGCCGGGACAGAAGGAACACCATATATTTT. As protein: CASSYSSRDRRNTIYF.

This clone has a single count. The CDR3 DNA reads as TGCAGCGTTGATATAGCGGGAGGGCCGAACACCGGGGAGCTGTTTTTT. It encodes CSVDIAGGPNTGELFF. The chain couples TRBV29-1 to TRBJ2-2; 11 bases align to TRBD2. Germline CDR1 reads SQVTM; CDR2 reads ANQGSEA. CDR3 length equals 16 residues. Trimming at V came to 3 bases and at J to 0 bases, leaving 3 bases not matched to a gene.

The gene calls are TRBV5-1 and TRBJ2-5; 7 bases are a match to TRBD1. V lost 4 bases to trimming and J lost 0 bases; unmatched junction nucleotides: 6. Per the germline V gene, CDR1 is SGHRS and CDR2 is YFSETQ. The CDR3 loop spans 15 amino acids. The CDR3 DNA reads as TGCGCCAGCAGCGGGTACGGGACAGACCAAGAGACCCAGTACTTC. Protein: CASSGYGTDQETQYF.

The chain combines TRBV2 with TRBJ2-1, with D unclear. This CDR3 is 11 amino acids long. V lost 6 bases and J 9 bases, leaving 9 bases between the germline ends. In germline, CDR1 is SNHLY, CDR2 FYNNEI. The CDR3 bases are TGTGCCAGCAGGAGTACCGTTGAGCAGTTCTTC. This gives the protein CASRSTVEQFF.

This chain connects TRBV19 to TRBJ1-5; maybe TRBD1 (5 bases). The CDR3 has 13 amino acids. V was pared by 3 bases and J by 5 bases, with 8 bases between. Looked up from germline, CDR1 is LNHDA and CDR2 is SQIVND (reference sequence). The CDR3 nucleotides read TGTGCCAGTAGTATCCCGACAGATCAGCCCCAGCATTTT. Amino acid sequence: CASSIPTDQPQHF. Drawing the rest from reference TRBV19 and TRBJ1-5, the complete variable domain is DGGITQSPKYLFRKEGQNVTLSCEQNLNHDAMYWYRQDPGQGLRLIYYSQIVNDFQKGDIAEGYSVSREKKESFPLTVTSAQKNPTAFYLCASSIPTDQPQHFGDGTRLSIL.

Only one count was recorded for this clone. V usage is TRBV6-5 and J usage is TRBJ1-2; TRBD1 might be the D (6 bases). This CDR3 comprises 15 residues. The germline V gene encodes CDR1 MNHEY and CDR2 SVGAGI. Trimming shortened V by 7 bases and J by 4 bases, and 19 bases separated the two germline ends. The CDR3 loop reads CASILKKGDIYGYTF. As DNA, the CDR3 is TGTGCCAGCATTCTGAAAAAGGGGGACATCTATGGCTACACCTTC.

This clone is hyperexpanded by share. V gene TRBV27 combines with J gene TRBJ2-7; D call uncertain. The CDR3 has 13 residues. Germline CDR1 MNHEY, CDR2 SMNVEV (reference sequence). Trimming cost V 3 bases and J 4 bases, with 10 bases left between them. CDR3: CASSLNSGYEQYF. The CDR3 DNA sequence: TGTGCCAGCAGTTTGAACAGTGGGTACGAGCAGTACTTC.

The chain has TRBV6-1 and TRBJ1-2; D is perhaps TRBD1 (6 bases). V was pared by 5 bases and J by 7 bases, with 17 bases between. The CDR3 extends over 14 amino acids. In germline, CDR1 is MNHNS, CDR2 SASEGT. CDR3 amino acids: CASSNPEGGGGYTF. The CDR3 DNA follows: TGTGCCAGCAGTAACCCTGAGGGGGGGGGTGGCTACACCTTC.

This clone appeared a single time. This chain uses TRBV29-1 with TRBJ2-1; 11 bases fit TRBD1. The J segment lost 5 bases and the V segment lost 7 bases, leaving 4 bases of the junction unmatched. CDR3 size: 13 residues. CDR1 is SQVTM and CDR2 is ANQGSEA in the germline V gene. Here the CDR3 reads CSEGQGGNNEQFF. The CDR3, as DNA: TGCAGCGAGGGACAGGGGGGGAACAATGAGCAGTTCTTC.

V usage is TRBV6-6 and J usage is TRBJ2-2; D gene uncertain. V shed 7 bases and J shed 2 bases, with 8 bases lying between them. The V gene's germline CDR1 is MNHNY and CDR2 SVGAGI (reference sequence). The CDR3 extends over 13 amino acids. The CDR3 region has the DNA TGTGCCAGCAAGACTCCCAACACCGGGGAGCTGTTTTTT. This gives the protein CASKTPNTGELFF.